This T cell receptor (beta chain) was sequenced during a study of cytomegalovirus exposure and HLA in healthy donors. General study findings and limits: In a later analysis, at a false discovery rate of 0.05, approximately 15,000 TCR beta sequences matched HLA alleles. Immune exposure information available was restricted to CMV serostatus.

Amplification used 60 Vbeta primers and 13 Jbeta primers. TCRdb's copy holds only in-frame clones and misses some; the assay was immunoSEQ multiplex PCR. The sample data list more than 130,000 clones. Note on this clone: Its matching antigen is unknown.

The donors were healthy bone marrow donors. V lost 4 bases to trimming and J lost 8 bases; unmatched junction nucleotides: 11. CDR3 length equals 15 residues. Germline V gene sequence: CDR1 LNHDA, CDR2 SQIVND (reference sequence). This clonotype was sampled from a middle-aged man in good health and CMV-seronegative. The chain employs TRBV19 and TRBJ1-5, with TRBD1 matching 7 bases. What was sequenced was PBMCs. CDR3: CASSTAGTAVEPQHF. DNA for the CDR3: TGTGCCAGTAGTACCGCCGGGACAGCTGTGGAGCCCCAGCATTTT.